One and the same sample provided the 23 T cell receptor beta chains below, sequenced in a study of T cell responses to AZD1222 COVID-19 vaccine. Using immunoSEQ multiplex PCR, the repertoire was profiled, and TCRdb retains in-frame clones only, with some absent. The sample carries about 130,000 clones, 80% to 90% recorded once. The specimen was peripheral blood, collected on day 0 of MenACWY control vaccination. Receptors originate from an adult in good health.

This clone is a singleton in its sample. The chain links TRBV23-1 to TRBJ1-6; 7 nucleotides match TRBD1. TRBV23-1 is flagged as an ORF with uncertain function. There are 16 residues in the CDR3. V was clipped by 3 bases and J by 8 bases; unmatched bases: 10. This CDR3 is CASSHSQTGRDSPLHF. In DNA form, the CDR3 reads TGCGCCAGCAGTCATTCTCAGACAGGGAGGGATTCACCCCTCCACTTT.

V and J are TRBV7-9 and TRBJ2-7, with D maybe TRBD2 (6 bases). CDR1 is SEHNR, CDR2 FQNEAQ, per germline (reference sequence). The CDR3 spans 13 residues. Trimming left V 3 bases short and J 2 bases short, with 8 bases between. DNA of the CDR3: TGTGCCAGCAGCTTCGGACTACCCTACGAGCAGTACTTC. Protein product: CASSFGLPYEQYF. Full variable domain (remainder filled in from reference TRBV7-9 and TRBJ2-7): DTGVSQNPRHKITKRGQNVTFRCDPISEHNRLYWYRQTLGQGPEFLTYFQNEAQLEKSRLLSDRFSAERPKGSFSTLEIQRTEQGDSAMYLCASSFGLPYEQYFGPGTRLTVT.

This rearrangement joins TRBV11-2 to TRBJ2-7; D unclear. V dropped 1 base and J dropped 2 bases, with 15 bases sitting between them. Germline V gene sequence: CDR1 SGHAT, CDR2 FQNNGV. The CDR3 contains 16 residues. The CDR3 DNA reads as TGTGCCAGCAGCTTAGTTCCAGGCGACTCTACCTACGAGCAGTACTTC. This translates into CASSLVPGDSTYEQYF.

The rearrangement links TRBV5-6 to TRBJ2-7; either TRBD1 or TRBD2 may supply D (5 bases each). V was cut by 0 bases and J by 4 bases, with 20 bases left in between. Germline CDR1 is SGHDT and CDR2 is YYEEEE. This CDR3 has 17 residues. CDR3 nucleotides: TGTGCCAGCAGCTTGGGGTCGGGGTGGGGCCCGATTTACGAGCAGTACTTC. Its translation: CASSLGSGWGPIYEQYF. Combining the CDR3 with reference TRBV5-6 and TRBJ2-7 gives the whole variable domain DAGVTQSPTHLIKTRGQQVTLRCSPKSGHDTVSWYQQALGQGPQFIFQYYEEEERQRGNFPDRFSGHQFPNYSSELNVNALLLGDSALYLCASSLGSGWGPIYEQYFGPGTRLTVT.

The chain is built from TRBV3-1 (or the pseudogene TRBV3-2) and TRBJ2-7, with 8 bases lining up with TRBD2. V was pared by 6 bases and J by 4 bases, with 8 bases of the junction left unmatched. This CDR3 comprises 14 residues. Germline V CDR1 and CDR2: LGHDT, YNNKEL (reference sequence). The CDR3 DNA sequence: TGTGCCAGCAGTCTGCAGACTAGCGTGTACGAGCAGTACTTC. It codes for CASSLQTSVYEQYF.

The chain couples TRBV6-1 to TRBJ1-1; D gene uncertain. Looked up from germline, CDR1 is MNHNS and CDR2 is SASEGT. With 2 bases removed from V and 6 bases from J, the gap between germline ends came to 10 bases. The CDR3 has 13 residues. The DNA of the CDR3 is TGTGCCAGCAGTGAAATTCTTGACGCTGAAGCTTTCTTT. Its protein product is CASSEILDAEAFF.

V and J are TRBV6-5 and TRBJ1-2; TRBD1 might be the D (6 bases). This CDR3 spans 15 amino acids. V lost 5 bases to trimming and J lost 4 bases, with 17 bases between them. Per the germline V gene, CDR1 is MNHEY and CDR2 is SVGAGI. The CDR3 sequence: CASSPGSRTVYGYTF. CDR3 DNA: TGTGCCAGCAGTCCCGGGAGCAGGACAGTCTATGGCTACACCTTC.

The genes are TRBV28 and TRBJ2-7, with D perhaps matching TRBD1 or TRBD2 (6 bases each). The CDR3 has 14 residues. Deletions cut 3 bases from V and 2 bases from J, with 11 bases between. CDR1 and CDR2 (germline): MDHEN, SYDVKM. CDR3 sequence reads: CASSFGGTTYEQYF. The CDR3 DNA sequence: TGTGCCAGCAGTTTCGGGGGCACCACCTACGAGCAGTACTTC.

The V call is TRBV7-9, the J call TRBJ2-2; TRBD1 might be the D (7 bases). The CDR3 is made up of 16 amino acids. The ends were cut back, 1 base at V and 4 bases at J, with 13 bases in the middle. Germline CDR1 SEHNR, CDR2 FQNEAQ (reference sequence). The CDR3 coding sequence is TGTGCCAGCAGCTTAGTGGCAGGGGGACTCACCGGGGAGCTGTTTTTT. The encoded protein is CASSLVAGGLTGELFF.

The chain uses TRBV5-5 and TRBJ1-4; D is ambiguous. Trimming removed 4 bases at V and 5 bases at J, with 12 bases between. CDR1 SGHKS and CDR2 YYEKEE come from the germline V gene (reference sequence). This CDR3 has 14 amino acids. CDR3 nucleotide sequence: TGTGCCAGCAGCCCTAGACACCAGAATGAAAAACTGTTTTTT. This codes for CASSPRHQNEKLFF.

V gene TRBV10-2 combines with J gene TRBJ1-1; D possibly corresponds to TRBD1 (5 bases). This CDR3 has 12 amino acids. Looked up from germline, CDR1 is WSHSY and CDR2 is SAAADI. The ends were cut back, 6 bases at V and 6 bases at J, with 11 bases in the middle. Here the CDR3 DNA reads TGCGCCAGCAGGTCAGGGATAGCTGAAGCTTTCTTT. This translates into CASRSGIAEAFF.

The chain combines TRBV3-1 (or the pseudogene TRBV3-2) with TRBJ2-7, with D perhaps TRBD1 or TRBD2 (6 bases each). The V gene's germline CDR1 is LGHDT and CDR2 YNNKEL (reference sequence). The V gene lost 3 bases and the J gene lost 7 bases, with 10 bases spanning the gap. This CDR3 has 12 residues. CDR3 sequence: CASSHGGREQYF. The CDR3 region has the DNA TGTGCCAGCAGCCATGGGGGGCGTGAGCAGTACTTC.

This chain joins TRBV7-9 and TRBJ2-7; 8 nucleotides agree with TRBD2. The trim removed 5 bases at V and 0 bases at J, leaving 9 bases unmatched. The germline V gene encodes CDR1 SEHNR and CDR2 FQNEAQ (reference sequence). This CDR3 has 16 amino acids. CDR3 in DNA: TGTGCCAGCAGCCTTACGGGTAGCGGGGACTCCTACGAGCAGTACTTC. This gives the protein CASSLTGSGDSYEQYF.

CDR3 sequence reads: CATSRDPAGTLQNIQYF. For the CDR3, the DNA is TGTGCCACCAGCAGAGACCCCGCCGGGACCCTTCAAAACATTCAGTACTTC. The J gene is TRBJ2-4, the V gene TRBV15, with D perhaps assigned TRBD1 or TRBD2 (5 bases each). Deletions cut 0 bases from V and 5 bases from J, with 17 bases between. This CDR3 spans 17 amino acids. The germline CDR1 and CDR2 sequences are LNHNV and YYDKDF (reference sequence).

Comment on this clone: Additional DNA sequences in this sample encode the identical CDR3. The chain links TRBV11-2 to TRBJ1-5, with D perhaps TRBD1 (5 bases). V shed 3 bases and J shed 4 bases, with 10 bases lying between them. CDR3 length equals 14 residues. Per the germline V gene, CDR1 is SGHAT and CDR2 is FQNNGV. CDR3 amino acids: CASSLGGGNQPQHF. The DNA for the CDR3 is TGTGCCAGCAGCTTGGGGGGAGGTAATCAGCCCCAGCATTTT.

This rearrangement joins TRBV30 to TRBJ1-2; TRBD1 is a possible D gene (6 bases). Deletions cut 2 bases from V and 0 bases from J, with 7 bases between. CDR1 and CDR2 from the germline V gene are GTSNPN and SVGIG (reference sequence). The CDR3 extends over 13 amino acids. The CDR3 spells CAWSSGANYGYTF. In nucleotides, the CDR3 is TGTGCCTGGAGTTCAGGGGCTAACTATGGCTACACCTTC.

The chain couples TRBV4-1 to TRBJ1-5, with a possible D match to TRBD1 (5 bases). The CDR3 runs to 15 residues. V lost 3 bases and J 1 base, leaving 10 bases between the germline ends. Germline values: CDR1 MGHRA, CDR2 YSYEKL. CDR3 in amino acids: CASSQDRDSNQPQHF. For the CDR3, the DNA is TGCGCCAGCAGCCAGGACCGGGACAGCAATCAGCCCCAGCATTTT.

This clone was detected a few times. The CDR3 sequence: CARTLRTDGVMNTEAFF. The CDR3 nucleotides read TGTGCCAGGACCCTGAGGACCGACGGGGTGATGAACACTGAAGCTTTCTTT. The chain combines TRBV12-1 with TRBJ1-1. TRBV12-1 is described as a pseudogene. The CDR3 extends over 17 amino acids.

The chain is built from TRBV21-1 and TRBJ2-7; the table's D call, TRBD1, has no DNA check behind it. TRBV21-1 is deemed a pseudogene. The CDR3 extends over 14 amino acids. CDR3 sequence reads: CASSERAGKDEQYF. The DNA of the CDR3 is TGTGCCAGCAGCGAACGGGCAGGGAAAGATGAGCAGTACTTC.

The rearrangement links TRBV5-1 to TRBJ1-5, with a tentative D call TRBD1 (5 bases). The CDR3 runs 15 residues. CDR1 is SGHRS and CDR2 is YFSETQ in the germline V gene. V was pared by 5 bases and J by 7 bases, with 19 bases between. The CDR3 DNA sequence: TGCGCCAGCAGTTACGAGGACAACCAAAGGCAGCCCCAGCATTTT. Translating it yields CASSYEDNQRQPQHF.

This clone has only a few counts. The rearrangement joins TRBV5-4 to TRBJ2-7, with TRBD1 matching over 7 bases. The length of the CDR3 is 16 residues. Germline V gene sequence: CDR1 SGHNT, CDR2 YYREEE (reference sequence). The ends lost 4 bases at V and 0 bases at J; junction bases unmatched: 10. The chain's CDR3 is CASSVEFRDSSYEQYF. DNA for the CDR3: TGTGCCAGCAGCGTTGAGTTTCGGGACAGCTCCTACGAGCAGTACTTC.

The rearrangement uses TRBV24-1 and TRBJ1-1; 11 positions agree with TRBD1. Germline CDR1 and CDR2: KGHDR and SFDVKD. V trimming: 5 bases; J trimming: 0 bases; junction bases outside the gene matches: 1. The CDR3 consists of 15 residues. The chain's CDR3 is CATSGTGGMNTEAFF. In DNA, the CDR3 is TGTGCCACCAGTGGGACAGGGGGCATGAACACTGAAGCTTTCTTT.

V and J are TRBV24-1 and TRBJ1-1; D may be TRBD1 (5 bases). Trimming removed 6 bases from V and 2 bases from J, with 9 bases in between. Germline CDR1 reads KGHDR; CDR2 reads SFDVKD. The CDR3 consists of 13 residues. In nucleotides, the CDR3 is TGTGCCACCAGTTTCGGGGCTAACACTGAAGCTTTCTTT. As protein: CATSFGANTEAFF.